This T cell receptor (beta chain) is from a study of T-cell memory formation after mild COVID-19. About the study: Across donors, TCR clusters were largely donor specific. Study-wide results and caveats: The study detected some responding clones in pre-infection memory, suggesting cross-reactive memory joined. Day 15 to 85 contracting clones showed balanced CD4/CD8; later expanders leaned CD4+.

Sample barcodes and UMIs were carried by the TCR alpha and TCR beta cDNA libraries that 5'RACE generated with constant-segment primers. TCRdb ran MiXCR on the 5' RACE reads and lists one entry per CDR3 protein. In the table there are about 240,000 distinct CDR3 sequences, 8.5% to 9.5% of which are singletons. Worth noting for this clonotype: Its antigen is unidentified.

V dropped 4 bases and J dropped 6; count of bases not matched to a gene: 12. Germline V CDR1 and CDR2: SGDLS, YYNGEE. This CDR3 is built from 15 residues. The receptor's source is a man between 18 and 35 years old who had mild COVID-19 (a few samples of this study predate the infection). Cell type and time point are not known. The sample taken for sequencing was PBMCs or a T cell subset sorted from them (not recorded which). The chain carries TRBV9 and TRBJ1-1, with 7 bases identical to TRBD1. The CDR3 nucleotides read TGTGCCAGCAGCCCCTACGAGGGGGCTCTCGCTGAAGCTTTCTTT. It yields the protein CASSPYEGALAEAFF. Variable domain in full (rest from reference TRBV9 and TRBJ1-1): DSGVTQTPKHLITATGQRVTLRCSPRSGDLSVYWYQQSLDQGLQFLIQYYNGEERAKGNILERFSAQQFPDLHSELNLSSLELGDSALYFCASSPYEGALAEAFFGQGTRLTVV.